The 12 T cell receptor beta chains presented below share a single source sample, sequenced in a study of tumor-infiltrating lymphocytes in primary liver carcinoma. Reverse transcription of about 0.5 ug total RNA with a constant-region primer produced TCR beta cDNA. Libraries for TCR beta were built through three nested multiplex PCR rounds, which together made up a slightly modified ARM-PCR procedure. The study ran its first two PCR rounds for around 9 cycles each, using TRBV1-TRBV30 forward primers and a C-beta reverse primer. TCRdb reprocessed the multiplex PCR reads with MiXCR, giving one entry per CDR3 protein. The table records 300,000 to 350,000 distinct CDR3 sequences, about 65% of them present only once. Unsorted whole blood yielded the blood RNA, and germline DNA was also extracted. The sample was peripheral blood. The source of these receptors is a man aged 35-49 years with primary liver carcinoma and hepatitis B virus infection.

This clonotype has at least ten counts. The chain combines TRBV6-6 with TRBJ1-4; 7 bases are shared with TRBD1. The V gene's germline CDR1 is MNHNY and CDR2 SVGAGI (reference sequence). Trimming cost V 6 bases and J 0 bases; bases outside gene matches: 4. The CDR3 consists of 15 residues. CDR3 region: CASRGDSATNEKLFF. The CDR3 nucleotides read TGTGCCAGCAGAGGGGACAGCGCAACTAATGAAAAACTGTTTTTT.

This clonotype was seen only once. At one end the junction does not follow the germline gene, possibly because of a read error. The gene calls are TRBV11-2 and TRBJ2-4; 11 bases map to TRBD2. The CDR3 runs 11 residues. Germline V gives CDR1 SGHAT, CDR2 FQNNGV. The CDR3 loop is CTSSRLAGSDF. In nucleotides, the CDR3 is TGTACCAGCAGCCGACTAGCGGGATCTGACTTC.

The chain is built from TRBV11-1 and TRBJ2-5; 11 nucleotides align to TRBD2. The CDR3 sequence is 17 residues long. From germline, CDR1 is SGHAT and CDR2 FQDESV (reference sequence). Trimming took 5 bases from V and 2 from J; bases not matched to a gene: 10. CDR3: CASSLTLGTSGQETQYF. The DNA for the CDR3 is TGTGCCAGCAGCCTCACTCTCGGGACTAGCGGACAAGAGACCCAGTACTTC.

This clonotype was counted at least ten times. The CDR3, as DNA: TGTGCCAGCAGCGACAGGGGTTACGGGGCCAACGTCCTGACTTTC. It encodes CASSDRGYGANVLTF. This sequence joins TRBV6-1 and TRBJ2-6, with 8 bases fitting TRBD1. Per the germline V gene, CDR1 is MNHNS and CDR2 is SASEGT. The CDR3 is 15 residues long. Trimming cost V 6 bases and J 4 bases; bases outside gene matches: 5.

This clonotype was seen many times. This chain joins TRBV29-1 and TRBJ2-3; D call uncertain. Germline-derived CDR1 and CDR2 are SQVTM and ANQGSEA. V was shortened by 4 bases and J by 3 bases, with 5 bases between the two germline ends. The CDR3 is made up of 11 amino acids. CDR3 nucleotide sequence: TGCAGCGTTGCCGGGACAGATACGCAGTATTTT. This gives the protein CSVAGTDTQYF.

The gene calls are TRBV2 and TRBJ1-5; unclear D gene. CDR3 length equals 12 residues. V lost 7 bases to trimming and J lost 5 bases, with 9 bases between them. The germline V gene has CDR1 SNHLY and CDR2 FYNNEI. The CDR3 reads CASNGTDQPQHF. The CDR3 DNA follows: TGTGCCAGCAATGGTACTGATCAGCCCCAGCATTTT.

This clonotype was seen a handful of times. This sequence joins TRBV12-3 or TRBV12-4 and TRBJ2-2; tentative D call: TRBD1 (5 bases). With 2 bases removed from V and 7 bases from J, the gap between germline ends came to 8 bases. The CDR3 spans 13 residues. CDR3 DNA sequence: TGTGCCAGCAGTTTACAGGGCGACGGGGAGCTGTTTTTT. It specifies CASSLQGDGELFF.

The chain couples TRBV5-6 to TRBJ1-5, with D maybe TRBD1 (6 bases). V was pared by 1 base and J by 3 bases, with 14 bases between. The germline gives CDR1 SGHDT, CDR2 YYEEEE. The CDR3 sequence is 16 residues long. The CDR3 loop reads CASSLTGQDFNQPQHF. CDR3 DNA: TGTGCCAGCAGCTTGACAGGGCAAGATTTCAATCAGCCCCAGCATTTT.

There are many counts of this clonotype. The chain uses TRBV4-2 and TRBJ2-1, with a possible D match to TRBD2 (6 bases). Per the germline V gene, CDR1 is LGHNA and CDR2 is YNFKEQ. This CDR3 contains 11 residues. V was shortened by 4 bases and J by 10 bases, with 8 bases between the two germline ends. CDR3 amino acids: CASSPGLEQFF. The CDR3 DNA follows: TGTGCCAGCAGCCCGGGACTGGAGCAGTTCTTC.

As for this clonotype: At one boundary the junction diverges from the germline segment, which might be a read error. V and J are TRBV29-1 and TRBJ2-1, with D unresolved. This CDR3 contains 12 residues. In germline, CDR1 is SQVTM, CDR2 ANQGSEA. CDR3 bases: TGCAGGGTTGAATTCATCGACAATGAGCAGTTCTTC. Translated, it gives CRVEFIDNEQFF.

As concerns this clonotype: A single base separates this from a much larger clone, so it may be a read error. The chain employs TRBV12-3 or TRBV12-4 and TRBJ2-1, with 12 bases fitting TRBD2. After removal of 4 bases from V and 5 bases from J, the junction contained 6 bases not matched to a gene. CDR3 size: 16 residues. The CDR3 loop reads CASSCSTSGSHNEQFF. The CDR3 DNA reads as TGTGCCAGCAGTTGCTCGACTAGCGGGAGCCACAATGAGCAGTTCTTC.

Note on this clonotype: One junction end disagrees with the germline gene, perhaps due to a read error. The chain employs TRBV30 and TRBJ1-1; a possible D gene is TRBD1 (6 bases). Germline values: CDR1 GTSNPN, CDR2 SVGIG (reference sequence). This CDR3 region has 13 residues. As DNA, the CDR3 is TGTGCCTTGAGTGTACAGGGCAGTACTGAAGCTTTCTTT. Protein: CALSVQGSTEAFF.